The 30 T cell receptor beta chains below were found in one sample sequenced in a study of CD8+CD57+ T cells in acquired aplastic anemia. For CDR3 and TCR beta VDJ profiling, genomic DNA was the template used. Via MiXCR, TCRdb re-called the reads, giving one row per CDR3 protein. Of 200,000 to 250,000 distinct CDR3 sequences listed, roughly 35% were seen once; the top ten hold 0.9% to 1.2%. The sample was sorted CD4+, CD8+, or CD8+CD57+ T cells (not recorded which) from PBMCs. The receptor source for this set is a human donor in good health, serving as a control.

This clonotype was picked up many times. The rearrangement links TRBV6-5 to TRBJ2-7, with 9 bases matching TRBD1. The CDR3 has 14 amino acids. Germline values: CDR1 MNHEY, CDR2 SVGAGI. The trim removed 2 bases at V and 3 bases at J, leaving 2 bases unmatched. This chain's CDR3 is CASSYGTGYYEQYF. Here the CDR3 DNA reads TGTGCCAGCAGTTACGGGACAGGGTACTACGAGCAGTACTTC.

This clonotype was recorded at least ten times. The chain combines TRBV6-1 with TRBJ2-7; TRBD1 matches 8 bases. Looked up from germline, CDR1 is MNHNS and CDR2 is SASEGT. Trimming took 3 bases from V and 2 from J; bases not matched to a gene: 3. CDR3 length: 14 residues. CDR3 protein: CASSEDRAPYEQYF. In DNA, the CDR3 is TGTGCCAGCAGTGAGGACAGGGCCCCCTACGAGCAGTACTTC.

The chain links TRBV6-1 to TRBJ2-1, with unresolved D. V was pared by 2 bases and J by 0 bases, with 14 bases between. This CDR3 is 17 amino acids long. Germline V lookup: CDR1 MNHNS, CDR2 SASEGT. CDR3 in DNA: TGTGCCAGCAGTGAATTAGCCAGCCTTAGCTCCTACAATGAGCAGTTCTTC. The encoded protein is CASSELASLSSYNEQFF.

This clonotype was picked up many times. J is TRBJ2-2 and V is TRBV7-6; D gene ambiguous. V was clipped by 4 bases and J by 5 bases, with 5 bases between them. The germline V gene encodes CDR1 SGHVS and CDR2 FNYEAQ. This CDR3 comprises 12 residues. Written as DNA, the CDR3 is TGTGCCAGCAGCTATCAAACCGGGGAGCTGTTTTTT. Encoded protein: CASSYQTGELFF.

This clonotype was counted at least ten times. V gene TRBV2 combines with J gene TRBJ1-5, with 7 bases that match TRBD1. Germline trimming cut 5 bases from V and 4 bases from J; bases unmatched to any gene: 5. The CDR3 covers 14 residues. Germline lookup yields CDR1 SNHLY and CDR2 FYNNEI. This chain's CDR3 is CASSTWDRNQPQHF. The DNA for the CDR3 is TGTGCCAGCAGTACATGGGACAGAAATCAGCCCCAGCATTTT.

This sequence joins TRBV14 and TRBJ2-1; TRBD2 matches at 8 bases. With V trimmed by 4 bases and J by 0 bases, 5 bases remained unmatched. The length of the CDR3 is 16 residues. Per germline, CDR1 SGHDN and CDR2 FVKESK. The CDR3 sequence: CASSPLAVSSYNEQFF. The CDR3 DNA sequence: TGTGCCAGCAGCCCACTAGCGGTGAGCTCCTACAATGAGCAGTTCTTC.

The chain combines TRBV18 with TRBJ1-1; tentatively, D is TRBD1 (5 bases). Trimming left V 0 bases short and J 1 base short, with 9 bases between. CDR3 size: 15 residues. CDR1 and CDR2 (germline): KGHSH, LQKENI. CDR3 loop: CASSPPGPENTEAFF. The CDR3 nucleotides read TGTGCCAGCTCACCACCGGGACCGGAGAACACTGAAGCTTTCTTT.

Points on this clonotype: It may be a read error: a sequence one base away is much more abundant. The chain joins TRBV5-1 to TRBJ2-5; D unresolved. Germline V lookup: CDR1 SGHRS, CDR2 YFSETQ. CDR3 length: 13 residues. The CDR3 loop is CTSTRGGQETQYF. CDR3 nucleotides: TGCACCAGCACCCGCGGCGGACAAGAGACCCAGTACTTC.

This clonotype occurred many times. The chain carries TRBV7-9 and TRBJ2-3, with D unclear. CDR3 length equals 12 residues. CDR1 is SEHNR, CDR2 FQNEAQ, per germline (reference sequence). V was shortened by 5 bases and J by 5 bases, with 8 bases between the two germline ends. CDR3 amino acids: CASSPFRDTQYF. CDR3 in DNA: TGTGCCAGCAGCCCCTTTAGAGATACGCAGTATTTT.

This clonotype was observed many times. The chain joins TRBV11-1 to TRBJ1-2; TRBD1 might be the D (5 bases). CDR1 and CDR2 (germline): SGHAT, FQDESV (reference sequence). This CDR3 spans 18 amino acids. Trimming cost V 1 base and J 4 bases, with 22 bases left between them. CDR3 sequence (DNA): TGTGCCAGCAGCTTAGTAACAGGAGGCGGGGCCCCGCTCTATGGCTACACCTTC. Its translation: CASSLVTGGGAPLYGYTF. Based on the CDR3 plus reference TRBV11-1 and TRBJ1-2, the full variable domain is EAEVAQSPRYKITEKSQAVAFWCDPISGHATLYWYRQILGQGPELLVQFQDESVVDDSQLPKDRFSAERLKGVDSTLKIQPAELGDSAMYLCASSLVTGGGAPLYGYTFGSGTRLTVV.

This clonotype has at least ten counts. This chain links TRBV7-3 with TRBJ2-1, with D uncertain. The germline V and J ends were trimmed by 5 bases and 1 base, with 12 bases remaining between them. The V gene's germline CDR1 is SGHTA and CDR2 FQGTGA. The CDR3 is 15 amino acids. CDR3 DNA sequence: TGTGCCAGCAGCCCAAGGGTGGGGTCCTACAATGAGCAGTTCTTC. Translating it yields CASSPRVGSYNEQFF. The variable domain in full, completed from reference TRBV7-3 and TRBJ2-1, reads GAGVSQTPSNKVTEKGKYVELRCDPISGHTALYWYRQSLGQGPEFLIYFQGTGAADDSGLPNDRFFAVRPEGSVSTLKIQRTERGDSAVYLCASSPRVGSYNEQFFGPGTRLTVL.

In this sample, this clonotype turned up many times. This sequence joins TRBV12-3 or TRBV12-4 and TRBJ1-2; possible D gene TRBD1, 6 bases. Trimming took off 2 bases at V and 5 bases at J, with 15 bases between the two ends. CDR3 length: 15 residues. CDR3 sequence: CASSLMLTGRYGYTF. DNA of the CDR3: TGTGCCAGCAGTTTAATGCTGACAGGCCGGTATGGCTACACCTTC.

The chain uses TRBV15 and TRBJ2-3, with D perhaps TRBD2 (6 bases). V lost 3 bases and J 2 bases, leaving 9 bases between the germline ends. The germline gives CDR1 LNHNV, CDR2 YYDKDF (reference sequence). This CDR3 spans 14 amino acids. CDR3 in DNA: TGTGCCACCAGCAGGGGGGGTGACACAGATACGCAGTATTTT. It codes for CATSRGGDTDTQYF.

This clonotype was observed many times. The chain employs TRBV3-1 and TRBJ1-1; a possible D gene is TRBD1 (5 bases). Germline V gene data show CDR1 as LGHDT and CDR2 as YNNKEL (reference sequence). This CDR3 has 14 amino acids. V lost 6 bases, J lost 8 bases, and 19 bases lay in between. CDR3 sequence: CASSRVVGEREAFF. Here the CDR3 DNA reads TGTGCCAGCAGTCGGGTCGTAGGGGAACGGGAAGCTTTCTTT.

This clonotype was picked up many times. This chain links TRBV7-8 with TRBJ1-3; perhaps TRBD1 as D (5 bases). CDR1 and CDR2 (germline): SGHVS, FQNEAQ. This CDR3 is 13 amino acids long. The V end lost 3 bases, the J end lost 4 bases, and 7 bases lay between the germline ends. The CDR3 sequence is CASSLGGGNTIYF. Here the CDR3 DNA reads TGTGCCAGCAGCTTGGGGGGAGGAAACACCATATATTTT.

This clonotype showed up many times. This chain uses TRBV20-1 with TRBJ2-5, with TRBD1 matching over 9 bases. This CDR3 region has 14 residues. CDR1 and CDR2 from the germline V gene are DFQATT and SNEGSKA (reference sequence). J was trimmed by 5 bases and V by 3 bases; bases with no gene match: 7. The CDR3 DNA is TGCAGTGCTAGTCGGACAGGGGCAGGGGAGACCCAGTACTTC. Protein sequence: CSASRTGAGETQYF.

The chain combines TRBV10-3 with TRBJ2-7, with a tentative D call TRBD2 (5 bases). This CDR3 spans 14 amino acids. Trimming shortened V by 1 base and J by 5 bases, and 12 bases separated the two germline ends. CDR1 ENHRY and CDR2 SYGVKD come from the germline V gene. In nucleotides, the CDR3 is TGTGCCATCAGTGAGTTCACCGGGAACCACGAGCAGTACTTC. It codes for CAISEFTGNHEQYF.

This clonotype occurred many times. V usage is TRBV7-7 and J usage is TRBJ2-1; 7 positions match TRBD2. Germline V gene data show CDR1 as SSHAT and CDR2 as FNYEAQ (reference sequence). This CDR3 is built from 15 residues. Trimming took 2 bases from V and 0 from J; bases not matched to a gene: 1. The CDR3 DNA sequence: TGTGCCAGCAGCTTAAGGGAGGGCTCCTACAATGAGCAGTTCTTC. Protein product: CASSLREGSYNEQFF.

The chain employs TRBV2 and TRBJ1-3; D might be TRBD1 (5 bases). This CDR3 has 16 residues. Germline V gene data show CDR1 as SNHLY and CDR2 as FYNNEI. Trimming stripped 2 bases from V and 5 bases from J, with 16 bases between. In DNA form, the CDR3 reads TGTGCCAGCAGTGAACTGGGACCAAAAAACAGAAACACCATATATTTT. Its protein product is CASSELGPKNRNTIYF.

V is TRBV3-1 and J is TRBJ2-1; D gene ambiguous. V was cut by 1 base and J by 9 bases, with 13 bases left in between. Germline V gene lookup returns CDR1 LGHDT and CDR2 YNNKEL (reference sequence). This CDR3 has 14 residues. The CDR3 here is CASSQGSIRSEQFF. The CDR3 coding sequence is TGTGCCAGCAGCCAAGGTAGTATAAGGAGTGAGCAGTTCTTC.

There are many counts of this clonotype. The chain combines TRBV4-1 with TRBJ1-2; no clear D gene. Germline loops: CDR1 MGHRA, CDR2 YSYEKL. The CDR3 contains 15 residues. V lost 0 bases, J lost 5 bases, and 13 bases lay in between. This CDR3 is CASSQDPRTIYGYTF. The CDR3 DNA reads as TGCGCCAGCAGCCAAGACCCAAGGACGATTTATGGCTACACCTTC.

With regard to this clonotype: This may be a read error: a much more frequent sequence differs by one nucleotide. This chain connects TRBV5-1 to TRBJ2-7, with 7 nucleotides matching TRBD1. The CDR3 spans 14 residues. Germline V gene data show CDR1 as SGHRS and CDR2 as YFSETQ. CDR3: CASSSGQVSYERYF. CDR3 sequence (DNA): TGCGCCAGCAGCTCCGGACAGGTTTCCTACGAGCGGTACTTC.

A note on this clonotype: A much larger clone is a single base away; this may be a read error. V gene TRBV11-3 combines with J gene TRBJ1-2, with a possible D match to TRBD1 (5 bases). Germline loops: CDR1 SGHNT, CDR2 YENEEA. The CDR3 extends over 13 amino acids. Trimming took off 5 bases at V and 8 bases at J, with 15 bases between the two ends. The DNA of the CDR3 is TGTGCCAGCAGCAGGACGGGGACGGAGGGCTACACCTTC. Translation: CASSRTGTEGYTF.

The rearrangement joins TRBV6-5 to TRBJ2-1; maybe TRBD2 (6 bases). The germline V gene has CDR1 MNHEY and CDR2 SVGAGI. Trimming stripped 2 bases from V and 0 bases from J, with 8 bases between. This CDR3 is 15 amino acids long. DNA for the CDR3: TGTGCCAGCAGTTACGCTAGCGCCTCCTACAATGAGCAGTTCTTC. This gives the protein CASSYASASYNEQFF.

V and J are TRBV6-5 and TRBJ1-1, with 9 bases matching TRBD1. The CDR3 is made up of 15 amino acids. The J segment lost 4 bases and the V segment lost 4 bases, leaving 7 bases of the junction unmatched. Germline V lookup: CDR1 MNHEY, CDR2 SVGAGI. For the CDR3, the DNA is TGTGCCAGCAGTTCTCACGGGACAGGGACCACTGAAGCTTTCTTT. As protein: CASSSHGTGTTEAFF.

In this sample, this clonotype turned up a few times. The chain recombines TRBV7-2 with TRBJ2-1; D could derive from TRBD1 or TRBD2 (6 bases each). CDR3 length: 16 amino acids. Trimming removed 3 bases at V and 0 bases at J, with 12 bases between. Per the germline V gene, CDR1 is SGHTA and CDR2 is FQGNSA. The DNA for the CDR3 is TGTGCCAGCAGCTTGCCCAGGGGAGGCTCCTACAATGAGCAGTTCTTC. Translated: CASSLPRGGSYNEQFF.

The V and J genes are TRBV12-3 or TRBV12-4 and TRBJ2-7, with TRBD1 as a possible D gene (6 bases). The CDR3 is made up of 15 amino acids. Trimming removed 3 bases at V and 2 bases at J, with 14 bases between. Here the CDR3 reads CASSFGKGTPYEQYF. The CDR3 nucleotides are TGTGCCAGCAGTTTTGGTAAGGGGACACCCTACGAGCAGTACTTC.

CDR3 region: CSARGFRRAGGTDTQYF. DNA of the CDR3: TGCAGTGCTAGAGGCTTCCGGAGGGCGGGGGGCACAGATACGCAGTATTTT. The genes are TRBV20-1 and TRBJ2-3; TRBD2 matches at 7 bases. This CDR3 has 17 residues. The V and J ends lost 1 base and 1 base, in that order; junction bases with no gene match: 11. CDR1 DFQATT and CDR2 SNEGSKA come from the germline V gene (reference sequence).

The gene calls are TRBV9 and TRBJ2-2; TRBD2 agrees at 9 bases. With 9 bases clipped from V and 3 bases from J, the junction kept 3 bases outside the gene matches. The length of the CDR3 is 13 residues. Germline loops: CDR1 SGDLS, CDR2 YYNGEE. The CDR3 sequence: CATQRGDTGELFF. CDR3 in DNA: TGTGCCACCCAGCGGGGGGACACCGGGGAGCTGTTTTTT.

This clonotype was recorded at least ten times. The CDR3 loop reads CSARDAAANYGYTF. The CDR3 nucleotides read TGCAGTGCTAGAGACGCAGCCGCTAACTATGGCTACACCTTC. The chain couples TRBV20-1 to TRBJ1-2, with D unclear. Trimming cost V 0 bases and J 0 bases, with 8 bases left between them. The CDR3 covers 14 residues. Germline V gene lookup returns CDR1 DFQATT and CDR2 SNEGSKA (reference sequence).